This T cell receptor (beta chain) was recorded in a study of CD8 T cell repertoires and HIV-1 epitope variants. Study in general: Separate from the cultures, 1M uncultured T cells served as baseline.

Survey-depth immunoSEQ sequencing covered TCR beta CDR3 regions. Some clones are missing from TCRdb's copy, which holds only in-frame ones; the method was immunoSEQ multiplex PCR. The sample includes 95,000 or so clones, around 67% seen only once; the top ten take roughly 26%. The V end lost 4 bases, the J end lost 0 bases, and 11 bases lay between the germline ends. The CDR3 runs to 14 residues. From germline, CDR1 is SGHNT and CDR2 YYREEE (reference sequence). The receptor's source is a male donor with HIV. V gene TRBV5-4 combines with J gene TRBJ2-7, with D perhaps matching TRBD1 (6 bases). Sequenced material: uncultured baseline CD8+ T cells from peripheral blood mononuclear cells (PBMCs). The CDR3 coding sequence is TGTGCCAGCAGCCCGGACAGTCTCTCCTACGAGCAGTACTTC. This gives the protein CASSPDSLSYEQYF.